This T cell receptor beta chain is drawn from a study of shared clonotypes between healthy human individuals (dated by TCRdb to 2020 to 2022). For the study in its entirety: A couple of women and a few men aged 18 to 49 years were included in the cohort. For each donor, CD4 naive and CD4 memory were each run on three plates, CD8 naive on two plates, and CD8 memory on one plate. To estimate repertoire size and how much clonotypes are shared between individuals, the study performed deep sequencing of blood TCR repertoires from a handful of healthy adults. To increase sequencing depth and limit assay-specific biases, TCR repertoire library preparation and sequencing were carried out by different laboratories using diverse techniques. Between about 0.85 and 10 billion PBMCs per donor were obtained by leukapheresis.

The CDR3 sequence holds 14 residues, the cysteine and phenylalanine included. The read is trimmed to its CDR3 DNA, 42 bases read in frame from base 1. V drops 5 bases and J drops 2 bases, leaving 13 bases in between. From a lookup of the germline V gene, CDR1 and CDR2 are SGHTA and FQGNSA. Using the deep immunoSEQ assay, TCR CDR3 regions were amplified from genomic DNA by multiplex PCR. Extracted genomic DNA from each cell subset was distributed evenly across all wells of several immunoSEQ 96-well plates, and each plate was treated as a replicate. For sorted subsets, approximately 190 ng of genomic DNA, equivalent to roughly 30,000 T cell genomes, went into each replicate PCR. The purified libraries were quantified using a Qubit 3.0 fluorometer, sized with a Bioanalyzer 2100, and then quantified again using the KAPA Library Quantification kit. Every immunoSEQ 96-well plate was sequenced on a separate single-read 150-cycle Illumina NextSeq 550 flow cell. In the paper's pipeline: Because the immunoSEQ output held only junctional sequences and lacked quality scores, the filtering could not match the filtering applied to full-length reads. To assign V/J genes and CDR3, sequences were annotated against IMGT germline references using PyIR, a Python wrapper for IgBLAST v1.9. Any read was removed if the V/J assignment was weak (E-value above 1e-6), the CDR3 was missing, or the read contained stop codons, out-of-frame junctions, or ambiguous translated residues. V3J clonotypes were defined by identical inferred V gene, J gene, and CDR3 amino acid sequence. The percentage overlap between two repertoires was calculated by dividing the number of shared unique clonotypes by the size of the smaller repertoire. Repertoire richness was assessed with RTK rarefaction, the Chao1 estimator, and Recon v2.1 estimates of unobserved clonotypes. Generation probabilities for all TCRbeta clonotypes obtained by the gDNA method from several donors were computed using OLGA. TCRdb retrieved this table from immuneACCESS and kept in-frame rearrangements only. Not all clones are present; in checked studies, unresolved V genes account for under half, and no reason is known for the remainder. V and J calls plus clone size are reproduced from that table; the DNA served to infer D and trimming. For this sample there are about 2.2 million clones; about 92% appear just once. Under 2% of the sample is in the top ten clones.

What the research found in general, with its limitations: Only blood was sampled, and tissue TCR repertoires likely differ from those in blood. Naive subsets generally had larger estimated clonotype richness than memory subsets. Sharing across several donors was observed for 5% to 6.5% of naive CD4, 3% to 3.5% of naive CD8, roughly 2.4% of memory CD4, and 0.4% of memory CD8 clonotypes. Because the study included only a small number of donors, the genetic and exposure-history diversity represented was limited. Compared with non-shared clonotypes, the clonotypes found in all four sorted-subset donors had higher generation probabilities. Based on pairwise subsampling, the degree of clonotype sharing among donors was expected to be affected by sequencing depth. Incomplete sequencing was indicated by rarefaction of sorted-subset datasets, despite the large sequencing depth.

About this clone itself: Which antigen it targets is not known. The record has no base qualities; no much larger clone is one base away.

CD8 naive samples were obtained by positive selection for CCR7 among CD45RO-negative cells, yielding a CD45RA+CCR7+ population from which TemRA cells were excluded. Donors were healthy HIV-negative adults with no recently reported acute infections or vaccinations. Every donor was a Caucasian adult living in Nashville, Tennessee, USA. Blood was obtained by leukapheresis, after which PBMCs were separated by Ficoll-Histopaque density gradient centrifugation and cryopreserved in liquid nitrogen vapor phase. Analytical flow cytometry was used to check the purity and quantity of every magnetically sorted T cell population. Genomic DNA was isolated from each sorted fraction and quantified by UV absorbance on a Nanodrop 2000c.

The chain is made from TRBV7-2 and TRBJ2-7; a confident D gene designation cannot be given. Sequenced input: naive CD8+ T cells from PBMCs. Explained via the paper, the cell subset or site label denotes: CD45RA+CCR7+. This TCR was recovered from a man between 18 and 35 years old in good health. Some clones in this sample may be carry-over from other donors' samples. The CDR3 protein sequence reads: CASSPIGGAYEQYF. DNA sequence: TGTGCCAGCAGCCCCATCGGCGGCGCCTACGAGCAGTACTTC.